The source of this T cell receptor (beta chain) is a study of T cells in women clearing cervical HPV infection. Study-level information: Case blood was drawn a median approximately 150 days after lesion detection. With HLA typing for only a few women, HLA confounding remains possible. Study-level results: Repertoire richness, not evenness, was significantly elevated in CIN3+ cases versus controls.

Clones were read by immunoSEQ multiplex PCR, and TCRdb kept only the in-frame ones, dropping some. The data show 20,000 to 30,000 clones, and the top ten clones hold around 10%. Concerning this clone: As yet, its antigen is unknown.

The receptor was isolated from a woman aged 18 to 75 with a cervical HPV16 infection that either progressed to CIN3+ or cleared (not recorded which). The sequenced sample was blood buffy coat.

Partial CDR3 DNA: TGTGCCAGCAGTGCTAGCGGGGGGTACAATGAG. The encoded protein is CASSASGGYNE. The entire CDR3 sequence reads CASSASGGYNEQFF. The rearrangement uses TRBV2 and TRBJ2-1; 11 bases fit TRBD2. The read terminates 3 residues ahead of where the CDR3 ends, so the germline J gene completes it. Germline loops: CDR1 SNHLY, CDR2 FYNNEI. Losses at the gene ends were 4 bases for V and 4 bases for J; bases not matched to a gene: 0. CDR3 size: 14 residues.